This T cell receptor (beta chain) was identified in a study of cytomegalovirus exposure and HLA in healthy donors (dated by TCRdb to 2017 to 2019). As for the study more broadly: An earlier analysis of about 560 of the donors reported 250 to 300 Gb of sequence data and 117 million unique TCR beta sequences obtained from 150 million to 200 million T cells. About 300 gigabases of sequencing data and 70 million to 100 million unique TCR sequences were included in an early release covering 550 to 650 HLA-typed donors. Typing coverage differed by locus: A, B, C, DRB1 and DQB1 were typed in about 629-630 donors, DQA1 in about 510, DPA1 in around 580, and DPB1 in just under 480. Among roughly 400 genotyped donors of the cohort, an average of about 240,000 unique TCR beta nucleotide sequences were sequenced per donor, approximately 20% of them non-productive. The study aimed to test whether signatures of past pathogen exposure could be identified by cataloging public T cell receptors. HLA typing covered class I and class II loci at four-digit resolution. A later analysis re-examined previously published TCR beta repertoires from several hundred donors and added high-resolution HLA genotyping to investigate patterns of TCR occurrence. In an earlier analysis of a few hundred of the donors, high-throughput TCR beta sequencing was used to judge whether each TCR beta V gene segment behaved as functional or pseudogenic. Genome-wide SNP genotypes for about three fifths of the roughly 700 donors were used in a later genetic analysis, which treated that subset as a discovery cohort. To predict cytomegalovirus infection status, the study combined high-throughput TCR immunosequencing, statistical association of individual TCRs with disease status, and machine learning. Using immunosequencing, the study profiled T cell repertoires from 500 to 800 subjects and related those repertoires to cytomegalovirus serostatus. All discovery cohort repertoires had been generated on a single sequencing platform. The genetic ancestry cluster associated with self-reported Caucasian donors included 80% to 90% of the roughly 400 genotyped donors. Donor age, sex, ethnicity and CMV serostatus were collected together with the repertoire data. In the later analysis, no new phenotypic data were used to find candidate immune exposures; instead, reliance was placed on TCR beta sequences and their occurrence across donors. Several DR-DQ haplotypes were handled as single units for association and clustering, since linkage in the cohort was strong. Besides the first cohort of 666 subjects, a separate validation cohort made up of around 120 different subjects was used.

A note on this clone: Its specific antigen is unknown. Base qualities were left out, and no much larger clone turns up one base away.

CDR1 and CDR2 are drawn from the germline V gene (reference sequence): SEHNR, FQNEAQ. Measured from the cysteine to the phenylalanine, the CDR3 is 13 residues long. The retained sequence is limited to the CDR3, 39 bases, with the frame set at the first base. The junction shows trimming of 5 bases on V and 5 bases on J, plus 10 bases between the germline ends. Points the paper makes about the study in general: Broadly in line with IMGT annotations, most TCR beta V segments showed up in productive rearrangements about 90% or about 30% of the time in an earlier analysis of around 550 of the donors. The sequencing pipeline was judged likely to have produced a cluster of highly shared sequence variants as a technical artifact. Because counts were too low, seventeen rarely observed V segments, including chromosome 9 orphons, were excluded from the earlier analysis of under 650 of the donors. In a later analysis, the rate of TCR association differed among HLA loci, with DRB1 alleles having the most associated TCRs and HLA-C alleles having the fewest. In a later analysis, several top co-occurrence clusters were reported to appear linked to parvovirus B19, influenza, CMV and Epstein-Barr virus. In a later analysis, HLA-associated TCR beta chains showed more clonal expansion and lower generation probabilities than non-associated chains that were equally common. Compared with the roughly 700-donor mean, donors in an Asian-associated ancestry cluster had fewer N-insertions in productive TCRs, according to a later genetic analysis. Specific HLA alleles were associated with over 15,000 TCR beta sequences at a false discovery rate of 0.05 in a later analysis. In both the original and validation cohorts, the classifier was reported to diagnose cytomegalovirus status with high specificity and sensitivity. Linkage disequilibrium might explain the correlated functional status among segregating V segments, but an unknown experimental factor could not be ruled out. Most TCR sequences were seen in very few donors, while some public TCRs were found in many individuals. According to a later analysis, most CMV-associated TCR beta chains appeared to be HLA-restricted, and the HLA associations seemed to be driven largely by CMV exposure. The presence/absence analyses assumed that sequencing depth was roughly uniform across donors, and that assumption may not be true. Strong co-occurrence of HLA alleles, especially DR and DQ, made assigning TCR associations to individual alleles difficult. The only immune exposure information available for the cohort was CMV serostatus. A further reported finding was that TCR beta sequences accurately predicted the HLA-A and HLA-B alleles for most subjects in the first cohort. A later genetic analysis associated a missense DCLRE1C variant with V-gene and J-gene trimming of TCR beta chains, and an independent cohort replicated the association. A total of 164 TCR beta chains were listed by the study as associated with cytomegalovirus. A few of the identified cytomegalovirus-associated TCR beta chains were confirmed in vitro to be specific for cytomegalovirus antigens. Because HLA typing was unavailable for some donors at each locus, only the typed subset was used in association tests. The 87-base-pair reads could not distinguish some IMGT-functional V segments, including TRBV6-2 and TRBV6-3, so those segments were excluded. According to the authors, the approach could potentially be generalized to other disease states and immunological phenotypes. This cohort had only TCR beta chains sequenced, and the lack of alpha or paired-chain data limited which features could be detected.

The library came from the immunoSEQ multiplex PCR assay. For the multiplex PCR, a mixture combining 60 forward primers for TCR Vbeta segments and 13 reverse primers for TCR Jbeta segments was used. A multiplex PCR assay on genomic DNA amplified the CDR3 region of rearranged TCR beta genes. Amplified TCR beta libraries were sequenced as 87-base-pair reads on the Illumina HiSeq System. Turning to the authors' computational methods: In a later analysis, tens of millions of unique TCR beta chains were counted across the approximately 640 repertoires, and approximately 11 million of these chains were shared by at least two donors. Raw reads were error-corrected and collapsed into unique sequences by a nearest-neighbor algorithm in which closely related sequences were merged to remove PCR and sequencing errors. To assign V, D and J gene segments, CDR3 sequences were aligned to IMGT reference sequences. For a sequence to be retained, a match of at least six nucleotides was required to both a V gene segment and a J gene segment. A rearrangement counted as productive if the CDR3 had no stop codons and remained in frame with V and J, and every other rearrangement counted as non-productive. Following IMGT convention, CDR3 was defined as the stretch from the second conserved V-encoded cysteine up to the conserved J-encoded phenylalanine. The earlier analysis of roughly 590 of the donors excluded sequences that lacked an unambiguous match to a single V gene segment. An earlier analysis of several hundred of the donors classified V segments as functional when productive rearrangements were above 56.7% and as segregating when the standard deviation between donors was above 5%. A statistical classification framework was developed to diagnose cytomegalovirus status using the catalog of TCR beta chain sequences. V and J gene assignment, in a later analysis, came from comparing TCR nucleotide sequences with IMGT/GENE-DB human TR gene sequences. A later analysis assigned CDR3 sequences and most-parsimonious VDJ recombination scenarios with the TCRdist pipeline. In a later analysis, each TCR beta chain was defined by its CDR3 amino acid sequence together with its V-gene family, and reads without a unique V-gene family were excluded. A later analysis removed several hundred highly shared, low-generation-probability nucleotide sequences to deal with suspected cross-contamination and a sequencing artifact. In a later analysis, a clonal expansion index was calculated for each public chain from normalized within-repertoire ranks of inferred template counts. Generation probabilities in a later analysis came from a VDJ recombination model fitted to out-of-frame rearrangements, and those results were checked against IGoR. A later analysis scored TCR-TCR, TCR-HLA and TCR-CMV co-occurrence with hypergeometric tests, applying a repertoire-size bias correction to TCR pairs. To estimate false discovery rates, a later analysis permuted the HLA or CMV assignments 20 times. In a later analysis, co-occurring TCRs were grouped using DBSCAN, and TCRdist sequence similarity was added for clustering within HLA-allele-positive subsets. Repertoires with fewer than 30,000 or more than 120,000 public chains were left out of co-occurrence clustering, as were about five repertoires with anomalous nucleotide sharing. TCRdb's version of the immuneACCESS table is confined to in-frame rearrangements and falls short of the full clone set. An unresolved V gene accounts for under half of the shortfall where checked; the remainder is of unknown origin. V and J calls and clone size come straight from that table; D and trimming were deduced from the DNA. The sample table contains fewer than 200,000 clones; only one count was recorded for around three quarters of them. Clones ranked in the top ten supply approximately 2.3% of the sample.

In total, roughly 710 healthy bone marrow donors made up the cohort. At the time of sampling, every cohort member was nominally healthy, though immune exposures that went unrecorded were likely present. The donor was CMV seronegative and was included in the group of 352 seronegative cohort members. Every donor gave a peripheral blood sample, and the peripheral blood mononuclear cells from that sample were used for TCR beta sequencing. Genomic DNA was extracted from the blood cell samples with the Qiagen DNeasy Blood Extraction Kit. The sequenced sample consisted of PBMCs. This clonotype was sampled from a man between 35 and 55 years old in good health and CMV-seronegative. The receptor chain draws on TRBV7-9 and TRBJ2-1; the D segment could be TRBD2, given 5 matching bases. CDR3 sequence: CASSKTTNNEQFF. The base sequence is TGTGCCAGCAGCAAGACTACAAACAATGAGCAGTTCTTC.